This TCR beta chain was sequenced for a study of CXCR3-negative and CXCR3-positive naive CD8 T cells. Broader study findings: More hydrophobic TRB CDR3s occurred in CXCR3-positive than in CXCR3-negative naive cells.

Per the germline V gene, CDR1 is SGHRS and CDR2 is YFSETQ. This CDR3 is 14 amino acids long. As for this clonotype: Its target is unknown.

TRB cDNA was prepared as libraries by UMI-labeled 5' RACE. TCRdb derives one entry per CDR3 protein from the 5' RACE reads, leaving out DNA. The sample totals about 150,000 distinct CDR3 sequences. This chain joins TRBV5-1 and TRBJ2-3; TCRdb names TRBD2, which stays unverified in the absence of DNA. The sequence derives from a human donor in good health. Some clones in this sample may be carry-over from other donors' samples. The sample taken for sequencing was naive CXCR3+ CD8+ T cells from blood. Specified subset: CD45RO-CCR7+CD27+CD95- naive CD8+ T cells expressing CXCR3 (TNR3+). CDR3 sequence reads: CASSPTSDSDTQYF.